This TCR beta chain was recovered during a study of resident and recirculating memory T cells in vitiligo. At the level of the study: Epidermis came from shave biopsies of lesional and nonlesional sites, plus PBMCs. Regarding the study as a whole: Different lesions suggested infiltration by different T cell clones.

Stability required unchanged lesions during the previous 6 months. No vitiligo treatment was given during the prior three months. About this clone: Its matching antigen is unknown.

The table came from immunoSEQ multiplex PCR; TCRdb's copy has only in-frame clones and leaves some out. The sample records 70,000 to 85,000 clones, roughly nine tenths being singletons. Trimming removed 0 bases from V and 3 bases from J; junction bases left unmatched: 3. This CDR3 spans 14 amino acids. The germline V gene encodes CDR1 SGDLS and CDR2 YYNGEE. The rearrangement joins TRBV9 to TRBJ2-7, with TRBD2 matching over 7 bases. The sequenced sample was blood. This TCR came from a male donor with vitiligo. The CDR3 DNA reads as TGTGCCAGCAGCGTAGAAGCGGGGTACTACGAGCAGTACTTC. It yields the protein CASSVEAGYYEQYF. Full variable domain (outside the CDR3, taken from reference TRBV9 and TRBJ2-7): DSGVTQTPKHLITATGQRVTLRCSPRSGDLSVYWYQQSLDQGLQFLIQYYNGEERAKGNILERFSAQQFPDLHSELNLSSLELGDSALYFCASSVEAGYYEQYFGPGTRLTVT.